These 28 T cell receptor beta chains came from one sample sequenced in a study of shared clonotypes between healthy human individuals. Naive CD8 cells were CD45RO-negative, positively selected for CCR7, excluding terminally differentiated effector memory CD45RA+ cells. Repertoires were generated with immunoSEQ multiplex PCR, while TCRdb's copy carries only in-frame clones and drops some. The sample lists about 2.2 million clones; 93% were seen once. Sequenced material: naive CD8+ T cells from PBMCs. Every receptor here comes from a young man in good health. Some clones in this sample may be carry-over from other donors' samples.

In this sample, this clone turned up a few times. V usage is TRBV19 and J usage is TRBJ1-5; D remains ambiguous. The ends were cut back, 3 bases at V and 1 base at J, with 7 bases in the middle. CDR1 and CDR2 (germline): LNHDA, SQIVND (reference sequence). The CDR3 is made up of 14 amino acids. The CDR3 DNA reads TGTGCCAGTAGTATTAACAGAAGCAATCAGCCCCAGCATTTT. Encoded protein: CASSINRSNQPQHF.

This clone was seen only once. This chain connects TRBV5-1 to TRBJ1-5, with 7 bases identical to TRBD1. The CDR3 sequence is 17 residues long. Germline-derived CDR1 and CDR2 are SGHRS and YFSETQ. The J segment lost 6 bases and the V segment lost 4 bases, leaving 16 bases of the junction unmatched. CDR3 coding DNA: TGCGCCAGCAGCCGTGGTGACCCGGGACAGTACGGTCAGCCCCAGCATTTT. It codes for CASSRGDPGQYGQPQHF.

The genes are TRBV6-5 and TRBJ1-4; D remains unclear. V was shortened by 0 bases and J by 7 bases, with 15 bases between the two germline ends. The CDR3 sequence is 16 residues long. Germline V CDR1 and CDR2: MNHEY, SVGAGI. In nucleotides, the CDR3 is TGTGCCAGCAGTTACTCGGTCGGCGAGAGGACTGAAAAACTGTTTTTT. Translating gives CASSYSVGERTEKLFF.

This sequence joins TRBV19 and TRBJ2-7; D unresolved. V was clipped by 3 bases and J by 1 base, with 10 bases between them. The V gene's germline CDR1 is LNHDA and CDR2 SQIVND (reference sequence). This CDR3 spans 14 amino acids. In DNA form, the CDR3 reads TGTGCCAGTAGTATGTACGCCAAGTCCTACGAGCAGTACTTC. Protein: CASSMYAKSYEQYF.

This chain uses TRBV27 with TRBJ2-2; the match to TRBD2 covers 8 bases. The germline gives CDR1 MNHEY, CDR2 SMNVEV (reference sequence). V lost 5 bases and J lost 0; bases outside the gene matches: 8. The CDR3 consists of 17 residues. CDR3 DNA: TGTGCCAGCAGTCCCCTACGTAGCGGGACGAACACCGGGGAGCTGTTTTTT. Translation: CASSPLRSGTNTGELFF.

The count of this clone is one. The CDR3: CASSPIRDRGRETQYF. The DNA of the CDR3 is TGTGCCAGCAGTCCTATCCGGGACAGGGGTCGAGAGACCCAGTACTTC. The chain combines TRBV27 with TRBJ2-5, with 10 nucleotides matching TRBD1. The CDR3 covers 16 residues. V gave up 5 bases and J gave up 4 bases; unmatched junction bases: 10. Germline V CDR1 and CDR2: MNHEY, SMNVEV (reference sequence).

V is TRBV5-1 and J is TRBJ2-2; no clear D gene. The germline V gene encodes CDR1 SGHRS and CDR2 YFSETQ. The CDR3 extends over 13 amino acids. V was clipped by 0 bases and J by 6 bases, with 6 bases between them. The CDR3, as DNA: TGCGCCAGCAGCTTGGAACTACCCGGGGAGCTGTTTTTT. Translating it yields CASSLELPGELFF. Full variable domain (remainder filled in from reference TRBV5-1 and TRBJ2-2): KAGVTQTPRYLIKTRGQQVTLSCSPISGHRSVSWYQQTPGQGLQFLFEYFSETQRNKGNFPGRFSGRQFSNSRSEMNVSTLELGDSALYLCASSLELPGELFFGEGSRLTVL.

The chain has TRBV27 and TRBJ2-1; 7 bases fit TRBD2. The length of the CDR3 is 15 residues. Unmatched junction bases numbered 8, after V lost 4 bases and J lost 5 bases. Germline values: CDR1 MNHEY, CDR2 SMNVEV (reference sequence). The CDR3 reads CASSYRLAMDNEQFF. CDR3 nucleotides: TGTGCCAGCAGTTACAGACTAGCTATGGACAATGAGCAGTTCTTC.

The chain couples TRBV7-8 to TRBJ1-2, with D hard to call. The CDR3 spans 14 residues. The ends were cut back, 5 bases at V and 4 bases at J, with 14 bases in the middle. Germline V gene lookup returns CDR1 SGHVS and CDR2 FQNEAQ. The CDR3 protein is CASSLGPLAYGYTF. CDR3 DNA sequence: TGTGCCAGCAGCCTCGGTCCTCTTGCCTATGGCTACACCTTC.

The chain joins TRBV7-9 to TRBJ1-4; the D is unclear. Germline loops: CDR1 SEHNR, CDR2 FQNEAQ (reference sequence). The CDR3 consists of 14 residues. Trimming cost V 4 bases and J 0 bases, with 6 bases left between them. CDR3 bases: TGTGCCAGCAGCTCCCGATCAACTAATGAAAAACTGTTTTTT. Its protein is CASSSRSTNEKLFF.

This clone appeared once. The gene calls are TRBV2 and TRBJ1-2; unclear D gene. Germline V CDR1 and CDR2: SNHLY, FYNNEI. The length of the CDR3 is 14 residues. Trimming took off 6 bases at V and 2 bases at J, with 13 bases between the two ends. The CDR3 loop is CASRSPAWNYGYTF. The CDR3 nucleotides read TGTGCCAGCAGGTCGCCTGCATGGAACTATGGCTACACCTTC. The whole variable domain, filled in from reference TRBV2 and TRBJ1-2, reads EPEVTQTPSHQVTQMGQEVILRCVPISNHLYFYWYRQILGQKVEFLVSFYNNEISEKSEIFDDQFSVERPDGSNFTLKIRSTKLEDSAMYFCASRSPAWNYGYTFGSGTRLTVV.

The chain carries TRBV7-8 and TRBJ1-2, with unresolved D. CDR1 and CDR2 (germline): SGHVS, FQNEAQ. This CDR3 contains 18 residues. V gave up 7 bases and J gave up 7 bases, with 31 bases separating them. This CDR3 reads CASTHLKIPVPGVIGYTF. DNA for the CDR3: TGTGCCAGCACCCACCTAAAGATACCCGTCCCGGGTGTGATTGGCTACACCTTC.

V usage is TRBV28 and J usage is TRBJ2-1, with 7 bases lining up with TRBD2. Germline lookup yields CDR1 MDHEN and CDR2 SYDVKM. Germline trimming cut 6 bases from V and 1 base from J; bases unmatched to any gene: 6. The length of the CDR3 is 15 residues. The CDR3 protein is CASSESGLSYNEQFF. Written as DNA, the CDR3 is TGTGCCAGCAGCGAATCGGGACTATCCTACAATGAGCAGTTCTTC.

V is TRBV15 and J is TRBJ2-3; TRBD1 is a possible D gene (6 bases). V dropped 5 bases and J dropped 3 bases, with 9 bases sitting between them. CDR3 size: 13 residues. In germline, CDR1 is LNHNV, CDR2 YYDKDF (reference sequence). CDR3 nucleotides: TGTGCCACCAGCCGGACAGCTACAGATACGCAGTATTTT. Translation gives CATSRTATDTQYF.

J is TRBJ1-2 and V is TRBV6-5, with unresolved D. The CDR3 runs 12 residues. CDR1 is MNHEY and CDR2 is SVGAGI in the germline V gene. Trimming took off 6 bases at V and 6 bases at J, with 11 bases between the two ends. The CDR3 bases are TGTGCCAGCAGGCTACCTGGCGATGGCTACACCTTC. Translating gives CASRLPGDGYTF.

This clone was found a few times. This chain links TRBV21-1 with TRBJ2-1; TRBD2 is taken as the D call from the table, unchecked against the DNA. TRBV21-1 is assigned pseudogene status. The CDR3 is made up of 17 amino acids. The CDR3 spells CATLPYTGTSEGNEQFF. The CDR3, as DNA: TGTGCCACCCTTCCTTACACCGGGACTAGCGAAGGCAATGAGCAGTTCTTC.

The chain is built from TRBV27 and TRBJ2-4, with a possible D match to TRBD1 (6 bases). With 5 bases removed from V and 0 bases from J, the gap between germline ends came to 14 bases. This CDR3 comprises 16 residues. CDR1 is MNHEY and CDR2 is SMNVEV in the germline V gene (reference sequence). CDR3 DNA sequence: TGTGCCAGCAGTCACAGGGCCTCCTTAGCCAAAAACATTCAGTACTTC. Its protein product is CASSHRASLAKNIQYF.

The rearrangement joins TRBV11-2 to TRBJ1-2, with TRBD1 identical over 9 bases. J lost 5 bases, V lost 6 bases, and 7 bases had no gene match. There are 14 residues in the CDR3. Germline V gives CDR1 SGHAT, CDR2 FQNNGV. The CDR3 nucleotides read TGTGCCAGCAGTCAATCGGGGACAGGGTATGGCTACACCTTC. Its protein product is CASSQSGTGYGYTF. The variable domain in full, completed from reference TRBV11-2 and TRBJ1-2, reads EAGVAQSPRYKIIEKRQSVAFWCNPISGHATLYWYQQILGQGPKLLIQFQNNGVVDDSQLPKDRFSAERLKGVDSTLKIQPAKLEDSAVYLCASSQSGTGYGYTFGSGTRLTVV.

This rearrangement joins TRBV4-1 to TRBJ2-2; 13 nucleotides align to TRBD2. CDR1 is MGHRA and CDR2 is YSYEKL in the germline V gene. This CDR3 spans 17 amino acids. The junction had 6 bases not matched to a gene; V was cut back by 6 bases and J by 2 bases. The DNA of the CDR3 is TGCGCCAGCAGACCGGGGACTAGCGGGATCAACACCGGGGAGCTGTTTTTT. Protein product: CASRPGTSGINTGELFF.

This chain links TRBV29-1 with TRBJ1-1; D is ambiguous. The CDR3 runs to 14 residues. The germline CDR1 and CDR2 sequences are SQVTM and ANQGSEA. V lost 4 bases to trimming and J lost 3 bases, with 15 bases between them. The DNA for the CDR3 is TGCAGCGTTGGGATGGACCGGATCTACACTGAAGCTTTCTTT. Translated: CSVGMDRIYTEAFF.

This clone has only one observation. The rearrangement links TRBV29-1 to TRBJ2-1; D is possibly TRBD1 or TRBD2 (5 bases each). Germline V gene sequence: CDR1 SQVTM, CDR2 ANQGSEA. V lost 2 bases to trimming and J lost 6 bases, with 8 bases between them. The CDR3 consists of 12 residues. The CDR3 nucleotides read TGCAGCGTTGAATCGGGACCCAATGAGCAGTTCTTC. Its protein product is CSVESGPNEQFF.

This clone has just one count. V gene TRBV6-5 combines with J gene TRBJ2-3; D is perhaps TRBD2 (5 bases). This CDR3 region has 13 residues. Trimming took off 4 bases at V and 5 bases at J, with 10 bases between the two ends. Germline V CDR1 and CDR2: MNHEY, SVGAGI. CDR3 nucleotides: TGTGCCAGCAGTTTCCTGGCGGGAGATACGCAGTATTTT. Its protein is CASSFLAGDTQYF.

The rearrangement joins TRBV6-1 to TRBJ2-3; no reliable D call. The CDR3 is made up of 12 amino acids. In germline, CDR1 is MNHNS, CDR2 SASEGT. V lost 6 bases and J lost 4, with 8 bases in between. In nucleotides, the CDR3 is TGTGCCAGCAGGGACCTTCCAGATACGCAGTATTTT. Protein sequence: CASRDLPDTQYF.

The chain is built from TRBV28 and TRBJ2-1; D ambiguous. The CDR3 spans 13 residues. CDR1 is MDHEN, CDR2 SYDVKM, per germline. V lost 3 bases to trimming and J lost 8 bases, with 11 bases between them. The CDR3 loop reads CASSFLGSDEQFF. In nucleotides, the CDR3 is TGTGCCAGCAGTTTCCTTGGCTCGGATGAGCAGTTCTTC.

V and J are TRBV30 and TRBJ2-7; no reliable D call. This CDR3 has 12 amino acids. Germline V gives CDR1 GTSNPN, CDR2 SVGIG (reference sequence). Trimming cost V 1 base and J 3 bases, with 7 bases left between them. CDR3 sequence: CAWSGLYYEQYF. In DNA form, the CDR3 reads TGTGCCTGGAGTGGACTGTACTACGAGCAGTACTTC.

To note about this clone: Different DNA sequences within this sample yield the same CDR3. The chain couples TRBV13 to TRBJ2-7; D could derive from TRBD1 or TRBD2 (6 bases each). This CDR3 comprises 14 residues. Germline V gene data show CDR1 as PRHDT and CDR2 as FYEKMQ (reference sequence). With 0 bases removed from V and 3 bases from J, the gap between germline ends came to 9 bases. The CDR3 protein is CASSLGRGLYEQYF. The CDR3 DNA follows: TGTGCCAGCAGCTTAGGCCGGGGGCTCTACGAGCAGTACTTC.

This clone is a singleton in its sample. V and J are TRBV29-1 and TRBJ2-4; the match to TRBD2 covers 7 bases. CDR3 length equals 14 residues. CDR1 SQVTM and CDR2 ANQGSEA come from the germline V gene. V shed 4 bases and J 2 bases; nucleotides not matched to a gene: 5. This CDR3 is CSVGGGESKNIQYF. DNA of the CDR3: TGCAGCGTTGGTGGGGGGGAATCCAAAAACATTCAGTACTTC.

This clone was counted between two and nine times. CDR3 sequence reads: CASSPRDRGTEAFF. CDR3 DNA sequence: TGTGCCAGCAGCCCCAGGGACAGGGGGACTGAAGCTTTCTTT. The chain is built from TRBV7-2 and TRBJ1-1; 11 nucleotides align to TRBD1. The CDR3 is made up of 14 amino acids. The V segment lost 5 bases and the J segment 5 bases; nucleotides outside the gene matches: 4. Germline values: CDR1 SGHTA, CDR2 FQGNSA.